This entry describes one T cell receptor (beta chain). Amplification used 60 Vbeta primers and 13 Jbeta primers. The table came from immunoSEQ multiplex PCR; TCRdb's copy has only in-frame clones and leaves some out. The table includes more than 65,000 clones, 60% to 80% detected once. The data derive from a study of cytomegalovirus exposure and HLA in healthy donors. Per germline, CDR1 SGHTA and CDR2 FQGNSA. The CDR3 loop spans 13 amino acids. The junction had 7 bases not matched to a gene; V was cut back by 5 bases and J by 6 bases. Specimen: PBMCs. This clonotype originated in a woman between 50 and 59 years old in good health and CMV-seropositive. The genes are TRBV7-2 and TRBJ2-7; 7 bases line up with TRBD2. This CDR3 reads CASSLREGGEQYF. For the CDR3, the DNA is TGTGCCAGCAGCCTGAGGGAGGGCGGCGAGCAGTACTTC.